These 5 T cell receptor beta chains were sequenced from one sample in a study of shared clonotypes between healthy human individuals. The protocol was immunoSEQ multiplex PCR, while the TCRdb copy is restricted to in-frame clones and leaves out a portion. The table has a few hundred thousand clones, roughly 96% seen once; the top ten hold about 0.32%. The specimen sequenced was memory CD8+ T cells sorted from blood. Subset meaning: CD45RO+ cells pooled with CCR7-negative TemRA cells. Receptors originate from a man younger than 45 in good health.

The chain combines TRBV4-2 with TRBJ2-3; D unresolved. The CDR3 sequence is 12 residues long. V lost 0 bases and J lost 7, with 5 bases in between. Germline CDR1 and CDR2: LGHNA and YNFKEQ. The CDR3 DNA follows: TGTGCCAGCAGCCAAGAAGCCCATACGCAGTATTTT. It yields the protein CASSQEAHTQYF.

The chain recombines TRBV28 with TRBJ2-6; TRBD2 is a possible D gene (5 bases). This CDR3 has 13 amino acids. Trimming shortened V by 6 bases and J by 4 bases, and 7 bases separated the two germline ends. Germline-derived CDR1 and CDR2 are MDHEN and SYDVKM. The DNA for the CDR3 is TGTGCCAGCAGGAGGGCAGGGGCCAACGTCCTGACTTTC. Residues: CASRRAGANVLTF.

This clone has a single count. The junction and the germline gene differ at one end; a read error may be behind it. The V and J genes are TRBV7-2 and TRBJ1-2; TRBD1 might be the D (6 bases). There are 12 residues in the CDR3. Per the germline V gene, CDR1 is SGHTA and CDR2 is FQGNSA. The CDR3 DNA is TGTGCCAGCAGGGAAGATTGGACAGTGGATCATTTC. The encoded protein is CASREDWTVDHF.

This sequence joins TRBV6-5 and TRBJ1-4, with unresolved D. This CDR3 is built from 11 residues. CDR1 and CDR2 (germline): MNHEY, SVGAGI. Trimming removed 6 bases at V and 9 bases at J, with 8 bases between. In DNA form, the CDR3 reads TGTGCCAGCAGGGGATCCAAAAAACTGTTTTTT. Encoded protein: CASRGSKKLFF.

The V gene is TRBV10-1, the J gene TRBJ1-5; D is undetermined. Between the trimmed V and J ends, which lost 1 base and 5 bases, there was a span of 6 bases. The CDR3 loop spans 13 amino acids. Germline assignment: CDR1 WNHNN and CDR2 SYGVQD (reference sequence). CDR3 DNA: TGCGCCAGCAGTGAGTTCCTTGATCAGCCCCAGCATTTT. It encodes CASSEFLDQPQHF.